What follows are 2 T cell receptor beta chains derived from one specimen sequenced in a study of metastatic and nonmetastatic thyroid tumors. TCRdb redid the clone calls on the PCR reads using MiXCR. The table records about 85,000 clones, 8% to 9.5% of them present only once. Prior to thyroid surgery, none of the patients had received any treatment. Sequencing input: blood. All receptors derive from a female donor with papillary thyroid cancer or a benign thyroid nodule (not recorded which). Some clones in this sample may be carry-over from other donors' samples.

This clone has at least ten counts. This chain joins TRBV14 and TRBJ2-7; 10 bases map to TRBD1. Unmatched junction bases numbered 8, after V lost 6 bases and J lost 3 bases. Germline CDR1 is SGHDN and CDR2 is FVKESK. CDR3 length: 15 amino acids. Here the CDR3 DNA reads TGTGCCAGCAGACTGACCGGGACAGGGGTCTACGAGCAGTACTTC. Residues: CASRLTGTGVYEQYF.

This clone was picked up many times. V and J are TRBV20-1 and TRBJ2-5; no definite D call. The CDR3 consists of 12 residues. The V and J ends lost 6 bases and 4 bases respectively, with 12 bases between them. CDR1 is DFQATT, CDR2 SNEGSKA, per germline (reference sequence). CDR3 nucleotides: TGCAGTGCCCCCGTGGGCCGAGAGACCCAGTACTTC. Protein sequence: CSAPVGRETQYF.